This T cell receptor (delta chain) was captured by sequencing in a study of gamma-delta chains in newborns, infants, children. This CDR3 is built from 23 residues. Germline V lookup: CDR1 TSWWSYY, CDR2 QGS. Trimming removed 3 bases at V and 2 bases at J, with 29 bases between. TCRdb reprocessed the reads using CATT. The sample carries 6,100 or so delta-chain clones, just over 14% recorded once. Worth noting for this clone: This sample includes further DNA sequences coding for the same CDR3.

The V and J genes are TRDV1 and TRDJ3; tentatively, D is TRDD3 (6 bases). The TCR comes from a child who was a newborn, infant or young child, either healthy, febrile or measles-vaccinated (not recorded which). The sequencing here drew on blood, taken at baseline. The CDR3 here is CALGERWGIHLPLSAWDTRQMFF. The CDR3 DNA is TGTGCTCTTGGGGAGCGCTGGGGTATACATCTGCCTCTTAGCGCCTGGGACACCCGACAGATGTTTTTC.